This section outlines one TCR beta chain sequence together with its context. Its specificity is unknown. Assay: immunoSEQ multiplex PCR; the TCRdb copy retains only in-frame clones and omits some. The sample lists some 1 million clones; about 80% were seen once. This sample is drawn from a study of shared clonotypes between healthy human individuals. Overall study: The study used three CD4 naive, three CD4 memory, two CD8 naive and one CD8 memory plate per donor.

Free of recent acute infections or vaccinations, the donors were healthy HIV-negative adults. Study results and limitations: Clonotype sharing levels among donors were expected to vary with sequencing depth.

Trimming removed 4 bases at V and 9 bases at J, with 10 bases between. This CDR3 comprises 12 residues. Germline V gene sequence: CDR1 SGHVS, CDR2 FQNEAQ. This clonotype originated in a man aged 18 to 30 in good health. Material for sequencing was memory CD4+ T cells sorted from blood. This sample's subset: CD45RA-negative fraction. The chain has TRBV7-8 and TRBJ2-1, with D hard to call. Here the CDR3 reads CASSSSTIEQFF. DNA of the CDR3: TGTGCCAGCAGCTCATCGACCATTGAGCAGTTCTTC.